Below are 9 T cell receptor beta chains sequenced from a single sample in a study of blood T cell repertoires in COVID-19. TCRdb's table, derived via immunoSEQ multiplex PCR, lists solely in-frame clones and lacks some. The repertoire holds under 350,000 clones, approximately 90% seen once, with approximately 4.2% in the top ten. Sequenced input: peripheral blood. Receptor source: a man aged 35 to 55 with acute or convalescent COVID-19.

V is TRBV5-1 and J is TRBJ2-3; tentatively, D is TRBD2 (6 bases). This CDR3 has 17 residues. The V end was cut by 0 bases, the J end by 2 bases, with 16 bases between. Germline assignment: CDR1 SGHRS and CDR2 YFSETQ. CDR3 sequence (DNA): TGCGCCAGCAGCTTGGGCCCCCGGAGCGGGTCCACAGATACGCAGTATTTT. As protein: CASSLGPRSGSTDTQYF. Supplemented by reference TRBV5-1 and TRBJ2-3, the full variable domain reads KAGVTQTPRYLIKTRGQQVTLSCSPISGHRSVSWYQQTPGQGLQFLFEYFSETQRNKGNFPGRFSGRQFSNSRSEMNVSTLELGDSALYLCASSLGPRSGSTDTQYFGPGTRLTVL.

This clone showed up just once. CDR3: CAWSRSYEQYF. The CDR3 DNA reads as TGTGCCTGGAGTCGGTCCTACGAGCAGTACTTC. This chain links TRBV30 with TRBJ2-7; no clear D gene. The germline V and J ends were trimmed by 2 bases and 1 base, with 3 bases remaining between them. The germline V gene encodes CDR1 GTSNPN and CDR2 SVGIG (reference sequence). This CDR3 contains 11 residues. The full variable domain, its missing parts supplied by reference TRBV30 and TRBJ2-7, is SQTIHQWPATLVQPVGSPLSLECTVEGTSNPNLYWYRQAAGRGLQLLFYSVGIGQISSEVPQNLSASRPQDRQFILSSKKLLLSDSGFYLCAWSRSYEQYFGPGTRLTVT.

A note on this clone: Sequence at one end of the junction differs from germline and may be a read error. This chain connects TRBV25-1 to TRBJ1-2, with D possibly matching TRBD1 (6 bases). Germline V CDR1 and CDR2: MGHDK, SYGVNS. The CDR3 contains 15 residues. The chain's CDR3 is CASSDQGQFSYSYTF. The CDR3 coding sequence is TGTGCCAGCAGTGATCAAGGACAGTTTTCCTATAGCTACACCTTC.

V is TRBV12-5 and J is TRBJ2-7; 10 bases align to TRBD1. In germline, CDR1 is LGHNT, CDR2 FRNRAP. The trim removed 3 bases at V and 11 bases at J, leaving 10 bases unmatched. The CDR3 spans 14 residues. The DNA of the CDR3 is TGTGCTAGTGGTTTTACCGGGACAGGGGATAAGAAGTACTTC. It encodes CASGFTGTGDKKYF.

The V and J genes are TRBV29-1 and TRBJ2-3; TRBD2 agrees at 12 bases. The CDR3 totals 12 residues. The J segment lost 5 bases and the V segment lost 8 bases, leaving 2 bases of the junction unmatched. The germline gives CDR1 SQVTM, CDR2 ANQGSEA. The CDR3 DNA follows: TGCAGCCTAGCGGGGGGGAAAGATACGCAGTATTTT. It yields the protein CSLAGGKDTQYF.

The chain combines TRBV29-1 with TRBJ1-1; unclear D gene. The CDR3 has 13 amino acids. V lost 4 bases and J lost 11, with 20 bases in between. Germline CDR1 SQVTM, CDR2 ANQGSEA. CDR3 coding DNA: TGCAGCGTTGCCCCAGAGGCCGGTGAAGTGGCTTTCTTT. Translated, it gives CSVAPEAGEVAFF.

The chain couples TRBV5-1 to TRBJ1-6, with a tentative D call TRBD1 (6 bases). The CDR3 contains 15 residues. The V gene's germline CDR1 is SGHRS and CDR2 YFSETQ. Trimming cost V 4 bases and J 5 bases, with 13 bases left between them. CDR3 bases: TGCGCCAGCAGCCCCGGACAGATCGATAATTCACCCCTCCACTTT. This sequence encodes CASSPGQIDNSPLHF.

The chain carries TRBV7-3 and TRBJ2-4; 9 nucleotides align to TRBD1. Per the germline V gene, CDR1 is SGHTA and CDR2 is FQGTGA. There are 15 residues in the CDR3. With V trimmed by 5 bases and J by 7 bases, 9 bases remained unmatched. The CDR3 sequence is CASSRRQGEDNIQYF. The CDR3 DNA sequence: TGTGCCAGCAGCCGACGACAGGGGGAAGATAACATTCAGTACTTC.

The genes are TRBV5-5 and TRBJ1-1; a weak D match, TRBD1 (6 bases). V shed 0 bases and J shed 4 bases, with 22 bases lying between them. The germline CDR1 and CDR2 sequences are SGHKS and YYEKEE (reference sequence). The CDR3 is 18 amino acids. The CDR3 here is CASSLGEATGSWSTEAFF. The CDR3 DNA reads TGTGCCAGCAGCTTGGGAGAGGCGACAGGATCGTGGAGCACTGAAGCTTTCTTT.